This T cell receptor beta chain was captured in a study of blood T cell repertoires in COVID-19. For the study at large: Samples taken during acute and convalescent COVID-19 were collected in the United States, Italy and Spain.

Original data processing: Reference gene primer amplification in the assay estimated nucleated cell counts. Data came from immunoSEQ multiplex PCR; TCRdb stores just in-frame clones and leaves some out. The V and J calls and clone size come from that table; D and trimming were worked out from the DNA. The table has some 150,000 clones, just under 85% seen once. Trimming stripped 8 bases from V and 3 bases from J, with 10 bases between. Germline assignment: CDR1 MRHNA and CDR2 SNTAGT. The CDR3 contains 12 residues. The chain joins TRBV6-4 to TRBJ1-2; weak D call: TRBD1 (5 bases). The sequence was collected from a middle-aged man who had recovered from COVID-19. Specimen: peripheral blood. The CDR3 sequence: CASGGGDYGYTF. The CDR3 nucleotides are TGTGCCAGCGGGGGAGGGGACTATGGCTACACCTTC.